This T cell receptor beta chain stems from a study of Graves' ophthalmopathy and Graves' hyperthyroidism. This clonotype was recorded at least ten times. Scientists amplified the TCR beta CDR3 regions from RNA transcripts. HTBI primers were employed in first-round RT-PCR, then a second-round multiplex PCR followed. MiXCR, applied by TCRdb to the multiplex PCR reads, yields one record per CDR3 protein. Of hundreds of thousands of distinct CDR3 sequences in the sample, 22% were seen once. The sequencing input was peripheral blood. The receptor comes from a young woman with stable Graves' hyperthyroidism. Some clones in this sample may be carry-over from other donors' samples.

Here the CDR3 DNA reads TGTGCCTGGAGATGGACAGGGGACTACGGAAACACCATATATTTT. Translated: CAWRWTGDYGNTIYF. V usage is TRBV30 and J usage is TRBJ1-3; 9 nucleotides agree with TRBD1. The junction had 7 bases not matched to a gene; V was cut back by 3 bases and J by 4 bases. Germline lookup yields CDR1 GTSNPN and CDR2 SVGIG (reference sequence). This CDR3 has 15 amino acids.